The rows below give T cell receptor beta chains drawn from one sample of a study of control samples from healthy donors and cancer patients. Profiling relied on immunoSEQ multiplex PCR, and the TCRdb table lists in-frame clones only, not all of them. The sample lists approximately 87,000 clones, more than 85% seen once, with 0.95% to 1.5% in the top ten. Sequenced material: PBMCs. Receptors were obtained from a woman aged 40 to 50 with lung cancer. Both conserved end residues are part of each CDR3. Each record gives: D gene, clone size, V gene, J gene, CDR3 protein, CDR3 DNA. D genes are given only for firm matches. Clone size is not always given. Where it is, it says once, few, many or a class for expanded clones.

d_gene: .; abundance: .; v_gene: TRBV7-7; j_gene: TRBJ1-3; CDR3aa: CASSKSEGFSGNTIYF; CDR3nt: TGTGCTAGCAGCAAATCAGAGGGGTTCTCTGGAAACACCATATATTTT
d_gene: TRBD1; abundance: .; v_gene: TRBV18; j_gene: TRBJ1-2; CDR3aa: CASSGGQGDTF; CDR3nt: TGTGCCAGCTCCGGGGGACAGGGTGACACCTTC
d_gene: .; abundance: .; v_gene: TRBV5-1; j_gene: TRBJ1-1; CDR3aa: CASSLNAGTRGTEAFF; CDR3nt: TGCGCCAGCAGCTTGAACGCGGGAACGAGAGGCACTGAAGCTTTCTTT
d_gene: .; abundance: .; v_gene: TRBV29-1; j_gene: TRBJ2-2; CDR3aa: CSVDGGNTGELFF; CDR3nt: TGCAGCGTTGATGGTGGGAACACCGGGGAGCTGTTTTTT
d_gene: .; abundance: .; v_gene: TRBV19; j_gene: TRBJ1-4; CDR3aa: CASSRQRVATNEKLFF; CDR3nt: TGTGCCAGTAGTCGACAGCGAGTAGCAACTAATGAAAAACTGTTTTTT
d_gene: TRBD2; abundance: .; v_gene: TRBV6-6; j_gene: TRBJ2-2; CDR3aa: CASSPLRGGPGELFF; CDR3nt: TGTGCCAGCAGTCCGTTGCGGGGGGGCCCCGGGGAGCTGTTTTTT
d_gene: TRBD1; abundance: .; v_gene: TRBV28; j_gene: TRBJ2-2; CDR3aa: CASTRDRQNTGELFF; CDR3nt: TGTGCCAGCACCCGGGACAGACAGAACACCGGGGAGCTGTTTTTT
d_gene: .; abundance: .; v_gene: TRBV2; j_gene: TRBJ1-5; CDR3aa: CASSFWSTEVSQHF; CDR3nt: TGTGCCAGCAGTTTTTGGTCCACCGAGGTGTCCCAGCATTTT
d_gene: TRBD1; abundance: .; v_gene: TRBV7-2; j_gene: TRBJ1-3; CDR3aa: CASSHTGGSGNTIYF; CDR3nt: TGTGCCAGCAGCCATACAGGGGGTTCGGGAAACACCATATATTTT
d_gene: TRBD1; abundance: .; v_gene: TRBV7-7; j_gene: TRBJ2-7; CDR3aa: CASSLSPGQPLSEQYF; CDR3nt: TGTGCTAGCAGCTTATCTCCGGGACAGCCATTGTCCGAGCAGTACTTC
d_gene: TRBD2; abundance: .; v_gene: TRBV11-3; j_gene: TRBJ2-7; CDR3aa: CASSLEEGPGGEQYF; CDR3nt: TGTGCCAGCAGCTTAGAGGAGGGACCGGGGGGCGAGCAGTACTTC
d_gene: .; abundance: .; v_gene: TRBV7-9; j_gene: TRBJ2-3; CDR3aa: CASSLGTFSTDTQYF; CDR3nt: TGTGCCAGCAGCTTAGGGACTTTTAGCACAGATACGCAGTATTTT
d_gene: TRBD2; abundance: once; v_gene: TRBV5-4; j_gene: TRBJ2-5; CDR3aa: CASSPPGLAGGETQYF; CDR3nt: TGTGCCAGCAGCCCCCCCGGACTAGCGGGGGGTGAGACCCAGTACTTC
d_gene: TRBD1; abundance: .; v_gene: TRBV2; j_gene: TRBJ1-1; CDR3aa: CASSGRRGQGASEAFF; CDR3nt: TGTGCCAGCAGTGGACGAAGGGGACAGGGGGCATCTGAAGCTTTCTTT
d_gene: .; abundance: .; v_gene: TRBV5-1; j_gene: TRBJ2-7; CDR3aa: CASSFRSGTGLATYEQYF; CDR3nt: TGCGCCAGCAGCTTTAGGAGTGGCACAGGACTTGCTACCTACGAGCAGTACTTC
d_gene: TRBD1; abundance: few; v_gene: TRBV5-4; j_gene: TRBJ2-7; CDR3aa: CASSTGQGYPYEQYF; CDR3nt: TGTGCCAGCAGCACCGGACAGGGGTACCCCTACGAGCAGTACTTC
d_gene: TRBD1; abundance: .; v_gene: TRBV24-1; j_gene: TRBJ1-5; CDR3aa: CATSGEPQGAGQPQHF; CDR3nt: TGTGCCACCAGTGGCGAGCCACAGGGGGCCGGGCAGCCCCAGCATTTT
d_gene: .; abundance: .; v_gene: TRBV19; j_gene: TRBJ1-4; CDR3aa: CASRDPGRRNEKLFF; CDR3nt: TGTGCCAGCAGAGATCCGGGACGCAGGAATGAAAAACTGTTTTTT
d_gene: TRBD1; abundance: .; v_gene: TRBV11-3; j_gene: TRBJ2-3; CDR3aa: CASSTGTVFDTDTQYF; CDR3nt: TGTGCCAGCAGCACCGGGACAGTGTTCGACACAGATACGCAGTATTTT
d_gene: .; abundance: .; v_gene: TRBV7-9; j_gene: TRBJ1-1; CDR3aa: CASGRSGTNTEAFF; CDR3nt: TGTGCCAGCGGGAGAAGTGGTACGAACACTGAAGCTTTCTTT
d_gene: TRBD1; abundance: .; v_gene: TRBV10-2; j_gene: TRBJ2-3; CDR3aa: CASSGFTGDTDTQYF; CDR3nt: TGCGCCAGCAGTGGGTTCACAGGGGACACAGATACGCAGTATTTT
d_gene: .; abundance: .; v_gene: TRBV6-5; j_gene: TRBJ2-2; CDR3aa: CASSSSGTVTFGELFF; CDR3nt: .
d_gene: TRBD2; abundance: .; v_gene: TRBV24-1; j_gene: TRBJ2-7; CDR3aa: CATAEGGAYEQYF; CDR3nt: TGTGCCACCGCGGAGGGAGGGGCCTACGAGCAGTACTTC
d_gene: .; abundance: .; v_gene: TRBV5-1; j_gene: TRBJ1-1; CDR3aa: CASSPQGGMNTEAFF; CDR3nt: TGCGCCAGCAGCCCACAGGGAGGGATGAACACTGAAGCTTTCTTT
d_gene: TRBD1; abundance: .; v_gene: TRBV15; j_gene: TRBJ2-2; CDR3aa: CATSYSKLDRGQAGELFF; CDR3nt: TGTGCCACCAGCTACTCTAAATTAGACAGGGGGCAGGCCGGGGAGCTGTTTTTT
d_gene: TRBD2; abundance: .; v_gene: TRBV18; j_gene: TRBJ2-1; CDR3aa: CASSDMGGYNEQFF; CDR3nt: TGTGCCAGCTCAGATATGGGAGGGTACAATGAGCAGTTCTTC
d_gene: TRBD1; abundance: .; v_gene: TRBV4-1; j_gene: TRBJ1-1; CDR3aa: CASSPGQGATEAFF; CDR3nt: TGCGCCAGCAGCCCTGGACAGGGGGCCACTGAAGCTTTCTTT
d_gene: .; abundance: few; v_gene: TRBV5-1; j_gene: TRBJ2-1; CDR3aa: CASSLTHNEQFF; CDR3nt: TGCGCCAGCAGCTTGACCCACAATGAGCAGTTCTTC
d_gene: .; abundance: .; v_gene: TRBV6-5; j_gene: TRBJ1-2; CDR3aa: CASSFRDRIYGYTF; CDR3nt: TGTGCCAGCAGTTTTCGAGACCGGATCTATGGCTACACCTTC
d_gene: .; abundance: once; v_gene: TRBV2; j_gene: TRBJ1-5; CDR3aa: CASSQRTFSNQPQHF; CDR3nt: TGTGCCAGCAGCCAACGGACATTCTCCAATCAGCCCCAGCATTTT
d_gene: .; abundance: .; v_gene: TRBV9; j_gene: TRBJ1-6; CDR3aa: CASSSSYTSSYNSPLHF; CDR3nt: TGTGCCAGCAGCTCAAGCTACACTAGCTCCTATAATTCACCCCTCCACTTT
d_gene: .; abundance: .; v_gene: TRBV27; j_gene: TRBJ2-7; CDR3aa: CASSLGGSWYEQYF; CDR3nt: TGTGCCAGCAGTTTAGGGGGGAGTTGGTACGAGCAGTACTTC
d_gene: .; abundance: .; v_gene: TRBV30; j_gene: TRBJ2-7; CDR3aa: CAWWVPPYEQYF; CDR3nt: TGTGCCTGGTGGGTCCCCCCCTACGAGCAGTACTTC
d_gene: .; abundance: .; v_gene: TRBV5-1; j_gene: TRBJ2-2; CDR3aa: CASSFVVPAAGELFF; CDR3nt: TGCGCCAGCAGCTTCGTTGTTCCTGCTGCCGGGGAGCTGTTTTTT
d_gene: .; abundance: .; v_gene: TRBV7-2; j_gene: TRBJ1-5; CDR3aa: CASSLQANNQPQHF; CDR3nt: TGTGCCAGCAGCTTACAAGCAAACAATCAGCCCCAGCATTTT
d_gene: TRBD1; abundance: .; v_gene: TRBV10-2; j_gene: TRBJ2-6; CDR3aa: CASSVGQGSSLFSGANVLTF; CDR3nt: TGCGCCAGCAGTGTAGGACAGGGATCGTCCCTTTTCTCTGGGGCCAACGTCCTGACTTTC
d_gene: .; abundance: .; v_gene: TRBV5-1; j_gene: TRBJ1-2; CDR3aa: CASSPEDSWGYGYTF; CDR3nt: TGCGCCAGCAGCCCCGAGGACTCATGGGGCTATGGCTACACCTTC
d_gene: .; abundance: .; v_gene: TRBV7-7; j_gene: TRBJ2-7; CDR3aa: CASSLSSTSEQYF; CDR3nt: TGTGCTAGCAGCCTCTCCAGTACCAGCGAGCAGTACTTC
d_gene: TRBD2; abundance: once; v_gene: TRBV2; j_gene: TRBJ2-5; CDR3aa: CATHPGLKSETQYF; CDR3nt: TGTGCCACTCACCCGGGACTAAAATCGGAGACCCAGTACTTC
d_gene: .; abundance: few; v_gene: TRBV19; j_gene: TRBJ1-5; CDR3aa: CASTMGGIDQPQHF; CDR3nt: TGTGCCAGTACCATGGGGGGAATCGATCAGCCCCAGCATTTT
d_gene: TRBD1; abundance: once; v_gene: TRBV15; j_gene: TRBJ1-4; CDR3aa: CATSGAHWTGNRPVINEKLFF; CDR3nt: TGTGCCACCAGCGGCGCACACTGGACAGGAAACCGGCCCGTCATTAATGAAAAACTGTTTTTT
d_gene: .; abundance: .; v_gene: TRBV7-9; j_gene: TRBJ1-1; CDR3aa: CASTLGGGEAFF; CDR3nt: TGTGCCAGCACCCTCGGAGGGGGTGAAGCTTTCTTT
d_gene: .; abundance: .; v_gene: TRBV25-1; j_gene: TRBJ1-5; CDR3aa: CASSEGTFSNQPQHF; CDR3nt: TGTGCCAGCAGTGAAGGCACCTTTAGCAATCAGCCCCAGCATTTT
d_gene: TRBD2; abundance: .; v_gene: TRBV7-8; j_gene: TRBJ2-5; CDR3aa: CASSLVSGGQETQYF; CDR3nt: TGTGCCAGCAGCTTAGTCAGCGGGGGCCAAGAGACCCAGTACTTC
d_gene: TRBD2; abundance: once; v_gene: TRBV10-3; j_gene: TRBJ2-5; CDR3aa: CAISEPRGGGAEGGETQYF; CDR3nt: TGTGCCATCAGTGAGCCCCGGGGCGGGGGGGCCGAGGGCGGCGAGACCCAGTACTTC
d_gene: .; abundance: .; v_gene: TRBV5-1; j_gene: TRBJ2-2; CDR3aa: CASSFLTTRGGELFF; CDR3nt: TGCGCCAGCAGCTTCCTGACCACCAGAGGCGGGGAGCTGTTTTTT
d_gene: .; abundance: .; v_gene: TRBV2; j_gene: TRBJ1-1; CDR3aa: CASSEVKSGVYAFF; CDR3nt: TGTGCCAGCAGTGAAGTTAAGTCGGGGGTTTATGCTTTCTTT
d_gene: .; abundance: .; v_gene: TRBV5-6; j_gene: TRBJ2-5; CDR3aa: CASSLRGVKTQYF; CDR3nt: TGTGCCAGCAGCTTGAGGGGGGTGAAGACCCAGTACTTC
d_gene: TRBD1; abundance: .; v_gene: TRBV6-1; j_gene: TRBJ1-4; CDR3aa: CASSETGVRVKLFF; CDR3nt: TGTGCCAGCAGTGAGACAGGGGTTAGGGTAAAACTGTTTTTT
d_gene: .; abundance: .; v_gene: TRBV19; j_gene: TRBJ1-1; CDR3aa: CASSMQGGNTEAFF; CDR3nt: TGTGCCAGTAGTATGCAGGGTGGGAACACTGAAGCTTTCTTT
d_gene: .; abundance: .; v_gene: TRBV7-2; j_gene: TRBJ2-7; CDR3aa: CASTPPTGPYEQYF; CDR3nt: TGTGCCAGCACCCCCCCGACAGGCCCCTACGAGCAGTACTTC
d_gene: .; abundance: .; v_gene: TRBV5-5; j_gene: TRBJ2-7; CDR3aa: CASSLWQGNEQYF; CDR3nt: TGTGCCAGCAGCTTGTGGCAGGGGAACGAGCAGTACTTC
d_gene: .; abundance: .; v_gene: TRBV11-2; j_gene: TRBJ1-3; CDR3aa: CASSLLVTSPRSGNTIYF; CDR3nt: TGTGCCAGCAGCTTATTGGTTACGAGTCCGAGGTCTGGAAACACCATATATTTT
d_gene: .; abundance: .; v_gene: TRBV7-6; j_gene: TRBJ2-1; CDR3aa: CASSAPLRDKGNEQFF; CDR3nt: TGTGCCAGCAGCGCCCCCCTACGGGACAAAGGGAATGAGCAGTTCTTC